A single sample is the source of the 32 T cell receptor beta chains below, sequenced in a study of shared clonotypes between healthy human individuals. Method: immunoSEQ multiplex PCR; TCRdb's copy keeps in-frame clones and lacks some. This repertoire shows some 1 million clones, about three quarters found once; its top ten account for approximately 1.5%. Sequences were obtained from memory CD4+ T cells sorted from blood. Regarding subset: CD45RA-negative fraction. The receptor source for this set is a man between 18 and 35 years old in good health.

This clone was counted once. The rearrangement uses TRBV30 and TRBJ1-1; the D is unclear. Germline V gene data show CDR1 as GTSNPN and CDR2 as SVGIG (reference sequence). This CDR3 has 11 amino acids. The V and J ends lost 6 bases and 5 bases respectively, with 10 bases between them. CDR3 amino acids: CACLVRTEAFF. CDR3 in DNA: TGTGCCTGCCTAGTGAGGACTGAAGCTTTCTTT. The whole variable domain, remainder taken from reference TRBV30 and TRBJ1-1, is SQTIHQWPATLVQPVGSPLSLECTVEGTSNPNLYWYRQAAGRGLQLLFYSVGIGQISSEVPQNLSASRPQDRQFILSSKKLLLSDSGFYLCACLVRTEAFFGQGTRLTVV.

The chain joins TRBV15 to TRBJ1-1; weak D call: TRBD1 (6 bases). Germline values: CDR1 LNHNV, CDR2 YYDKDF (reference sequence). Trimming removed 5 bases at V and 9 bases at J, with 19 bases between. The CDR3 has 14 residues. CDR3 in amino acids: CATSGGGPSRQAFF. CDR3 in DNA: TGTGCCACCAGCGGGGGGGGGCCTAGTCGCCAAGCTTTCTTT.

This rearrangement joins TRBV6-5 to TRBJ2-3; 10 nucleotides agree with TRBD2. CDR3 length: 15 residues. Germline V gene sequence: CDR1 MNHEY, CDR2 SVGAGI. The V gene end was trimmed by 7 bases and the J gene end by 6 bases; junction bases not matched to a gene: 10. The CDR3 nucleotides read TGTGCCAGCACCTCAAGCGGGGGGGCACCGGATACGCAGTATTTT. Translating it yields CASTSSGGAPDTQYF.

The chain links TRBV29-1 to TRBJ2-3, with 11 bases matching TRBD1. The CDR3 extends over 15 amino acids. V lost 3 bases, J lost 4 bases, and 6 bases stayed unmatched. From germline, CDR1 is SQVTM and CDR2 ANQGSEA. The CDR3 here is CSVDGQGARADTQYF. The CDR3 nucleotides are TGCAGCGTTGACGGACAGGGGGCGAGGGCAGATACGCAGTATTTT.

This clone was counted between two and nine times. This chain joins TRBV19 and TRBJ2-3; either TRBD1 or TRBD2 may fit D (5 bases each). V was shortened by 6 bases and J by 2 bases, with 15 bases between the two germline ends. Germline V gives CDR1 LNHDA, CDR2 SQIVND (reference sequence). This CDR3 is 15 amino acids long. This CDR3 is CASSPRDANTDTQYF. The CDR3, as DNA: TGTGCCAGTAGCCCTCGGGACGCCAACACAGATACGCAGTATTTT.

V is TRBV19 and J is TRBJ1-2; perhaps TRBD1 as D (5 bases). The CDR3 is made up of 13 amino acids. V was cut by 6 bases and J by 6 bases, with 14 bases left in between. Looked up from germline, CDR1 is LNHDA and CDR2 is SQIVND (reference sequence). This CDR3 is CASRGTRTHGYTF. The CDR3 DNA reads as TGTGCCAGTAGAGGGACCAGGACTCATGGCTACACCTTC. Full variable domain (missing parts from reference TRBV19 and TRBJ1-2): DGGITQSPKYLFRKEGQNVTLSCEQNLNHDAMYWYRQDPGQGLRLIYYSQIVNDFQKGDIAEGYSVSREKKESFPLTVTSAQKNPTAFYLCASRGTRTHGYTFGSGTRLTVV.

This sequence joins TRBV11-2 and TRBJ2-7, with 8 bases identical to TRBD2. CDR1 is SGHAT and CDR2 is FQNNGV in the germline V gene. The CDR3 has 15 amino acids. J gave up 2 bases and V 4 bases, and 7 bases lay outside the gene matches. As DNA, the CDR3 is TGTGCCAGCAGCTCGGGGGGGTCTATCGCCTACGAGCAGTACTTC. Translation gives CASSSGGSIAYEQYF.

This clone was detected only a few times. The chain employs TRBV28 and TRBJ1-3; no clear D. V was cut by 2 bases and J by 10 bases, with 6 bases left in between. The germline V gene has CDR1 MDHEN and CDR2 SYDVKM. This CDR3 is built from 11 residues. As DNA, the CDR3 is TGTGCCAGCAGTTTAGGGATTACCATATATTTT. Translating gives CASSLGITIYF. Using reference TRBV28 and TRBJ1-3 for the parts outside the CDR3, the full variable domain is DVKVTQSSRYLVKRTGEKVFLECVQDMDHENMFWYRQDPGLGLRLIYFSYDVKMKEKGDIPEGYSVSREKKERFSLILESASTNQTSMYLCASSLGITIYFGEGSWLTVV.

The gene calls are TRBV10-3 and TRBJ1-6; D gene ambiguous. V shed 0 bases and J shed 4 bases, with 10 bases lying between them. The CDR3 is 16 amino acids. Germline assignment: CDR1 ENHRY and CDR2 SYGVKD. CDR3 residues: CAISESARGYNSPLHF. The CDR3 DNA reads as TGTGCCATCAGTGAGTCCGCCAGAGGTTATAATTCACCCCTCCACTTT.

This clone has just a few counts. The genes are TRBV6-1 and TRBJ2-5; D unresolved. Germline values: CDR1 MNHNS, CDR2 SASEGT. This CDR3 is 15 amino acids long. V was pared by 4 bases and J by 9 bases, with 21 bases between. For the CDR3, the DNA is TGTGCCAGCAGTGCTCCCTCTAGGGTTATTTGGCCCCAGTACTTC. Translating it yields CASSAPSRVIWPQYF.

This clone was seen a handful of times. Other DNA sequences in this sample translate to the same CDR3. V usage is TRBV6-6 and J usage is TRBJ2-7; 9 bases map to TRBD1. Germline-derived CDR1 and CDR2 are MNHNY and SVGAGI (reference sequence). The CDR3 sequence is 15 residues long. The ends lost 2 bases at V and 4 bases at J; junction bases unmatched: 6. CDR3 in amino acids: CASSYTPGQGYEQYF. Here the CDR3 DNA reads TGTGCCAGCAGTTACACACCGGGACAGGGATACGAGCAGTACTTC.

This chain connects TRBV6-6 to TRBJ1-4, with a weak D call TRBD1 (6 bases). Trimming removed 2 bases at V and 5 bases at J, with 15 bases between. The length of the CDR3 is 16 residues. From germline, CDR1 is MNHNY and CDR2 SVGAGI (reference sequence). The CDR3 DNA follows: TGTGCCAGCAGTTACAGTACGACAGGAGTAAATGAAAAACTGTTTTTT. Amino acid sequence: CASSYSTTGVNEKLFF.

Comment on this clone: One end of the junction varies from germline; a read error may be responsible. The chain has TRBV7-7 and TRBJ1-1, with D possibly TRBD1 on 6 matching bases. CDR1 is SSHAT and CDR2 is FNYEAQ in the germline V gene (reference sequence). There are 18 residues in the CDR3. The CDR3 bases are TGTGCTAGCAGCCCAACGACTAGCCAACAGGGTAGGGGCACTGAAGCTTTCTTT. This encodes CASSPTTSQQGRGTEAFF. The whole variable domain, remainder taken from reference TRBV7-7 and TRBJ1-1, is GAGVSQSPRYKVTKRGQDVTLRCDPISSHATLYWYQQALGQGPEFLTYFNYEAQPDKSGLPSDRFSAERPEGSISTLTIQRTEQRDSAMYRCASSPTTSQQGRGTEAFFGQGTRLTVV.

In this sample, this clone turned up a few times. Other nucleotide sequences in the sample specify the same CDR3. This chain links TRBV6-1 with TRBJ1-1; D call uncertain. Germline V gene sequence: CDR1 MNHNS, CDR2 SASEGT. The CDR3 totals 12 residues. Trimming stripped 8 bases from V and 0 bases from J, with 7 bases between. CDR3 in amino acids: CASRDLNTEAFF. The CDR3 DNA reads TGTGCCAGCCGAGACTTGAACACTGAAGCTTTCTTT.

On this clone: The sample holds other DNA sequences that translate to the same CDR3. This sequence joins TRBV6-1 and TRBJ2-5; TRBD2 aligns across 7 bases. CDR1 is MNHNS and CDR2 is SASEGT in the germline V gene. The CDR3 runs 14 residues. With 0 bases clipped from V and 7 bases from J, the junction kept 5 bases outside the gene matches. Written as DNA, the CDR3 is TGTGCCAGCAGTGAAGCGGGGGGGAAGGGGACCCAGTACTTC. Translated, it gives CASSEAGGKGTQYF.

This sequence joins TRBV10-1 and TRBJ2-1, with D uncertain. Germline V lookup: CDR1 WNHNN, CDR2 SYGVQD (reference sequence). This CDR3 comprises 12 residues. The V and J ends lost 6 bases and 5 bases respectively, with 8 bases between them. This CDR3 is CASRYFNNEQFF. CDR3 coding DNA: TGCGCCAGCAGGTACTTTAACAATGAGCAGTTCTTC.

The genes are TRBV18 and TRBJ1-4; TRBD1 aligns across 8 bases. Germline CDR1 KGHSH, CDR2 LQKENI. The CDR3 runs 13 residues. Losses at the gene ends were 3 bases for V and 16 bases for J; bases not matched to a gene: 10. The CDR3 DNA follows: TGTGCCAGCTCACCCGGGACAGGAACAATGGCGTTTTTT. Protein product: CASSPGTGTMAFF.

The chain employs TRBV30 and TRBJ1-1; D is undetermined. V was shortened by 0 bases and J by 7 bases, with 12 bases between the two germline ends. There are 13 residues in the CDR3. Germline V lookup: CDR1 GTSNPN, CDR2 SVGIG (reference sequence). Here the CDR3 DNA reads TGTGCCTGGAGTGTCGGGCTGGGGAGTGAAGCTTTCTTT. This codes for CAWSVGLGSEAFF.

V gene TRBV2 combines with J gene TRBJ2-1; D might be TRBD2 (6 bases). CDR1 is SNHLY and CDR2 is FYNNEI in the germline V gene. V was pared by 6 bases and J by 0 bases, with 12 bases between. The CDR3 consists of 15 residues. The CDR3 reads CASSPRGNSYNEQFF. Written as DNA, the CDR3 is TGTGCCAGCAGCCCACGGGGGAACTCCTACAATGAGCAGTTCTTC.

Remarks on this clone: The same CDR3 arises from other DNA sequences in this sample as well. The chain couples TRBV5-6 to TRBJ1-1; D is undetermined. Per the germline V gene, CDR1 is SGHDT and CDR2 is YYEEEE. V was trimmed by 2 bases and J by 0 bases, leaving 8 bases between them. The CDR3 extends over 14 amino acids. The CDR3 DNA is TGTGCCAGCAGCTTAAGAGGGTTGAACACTGAAGCTTTCTTT. Translated, it gives CASSLRGLNTEAFF.

This clone was recorded only once. This may arise from a read error, as a much more abundant clone is one base away. Distinct nucleotide sequences in the sample also encode this CDR3. This chain joins TRBV6-6 and TRBJ2-2; D remains ambiguous. The CDR3 has 11 amino acids. Germline CDR1 MNHNY, CDR2 SVGAGI (reference sequence). The V end lost 5 bases, the J end lost 2 bases, and 0 bases lay between the germline ends. The CDR3 nucleotides are TGTGCCAGCAGTAACACCGGGGAGCTGTTTTTT. Its protein is CASSNTGELFF.

The chain employs TRBV10-3 and TRBJ1-1; a possible D gene is TRBD1 (6 bases). The ends were cut back, 8 bases at V and 1 base at J, with 14 bases in the middle. This CDR3 spans 14 amino acids. Looked up from germline, CDR1 is ENHRY and CDR2 is SYGVKD. CDR3 sequence: CAIRGGGPNTEAFF. CDR3 nucleotide sequence: TGTGCCATCCGGGGTGGGGGCCCGAACACTGAAGCTTTCTTT.

This clone came up a few times. The rearrangement links TRBV6-4 to TRBJ2-3, with TRBD1 identical over 10 bases. The CDR3 runs to 14 residues. Unmatched junction bases numbered 2, after V lost 4 bases and J lost 4 bases. Germline-derived CDR1 and CDR2 are MRHNA and SNTAGT. The CDR3 nucleotides are TGTGCCAGCAGTGGACAGGGGGCGTCAGATACGCAGTATTTT. It yields the protein CASSGQGASDTQYF.

V usage is TRBV18 and J usage is TRBJ1-3; D is unresolved. From germline, CDR1 is KGHSH and CDR2 LQKENI. This CDR3 has 16 amino acids. Trimming pared 0 bases from V and 0 bases from J, leaving 9 bases between. The CDR3 region has the DNA TGTGCCAGCTCACCACCGAGCTTAAACTCTGGAAACACCATATATTTT. Translating gives CASSPPSLNSGNTIYF.

The CDR3 reads CASSVSSTGNTIYF. DNA for the CDR3: TGCGCCAGCAGCGTGAGTAGCACTGGAAACACCATATATTTT. V is TRBV5-1 and J is TRBJ1-3; no firm D call. The germline V gene encodes CDR1 SGHRS and CDR2 YFSETQ. V lost 4 bases, J lost 2 bases, and 10 bases lay in between. This CDR3 spans 14 amino acids.

The rearrangement joins TRBV5-4 to TRBJ1-1, with D maybe TRBD1 (5 bases). Trimming removed 6 bases at V and 3 bases at J, with 12 bases between. The germline CDR1 and CDR2 sequences are SGHNT and YYREEE (reference sequence). The CDR3 loop spans 13 amino acids. Here the CDR3 reads CASNAGRDTEAFF. CDR3 bases: TGTGCCAGCAACGCAGGGAGGGACACTGAAGCTTTCTTT.

The rearrangement uses TRBV11-3 and TRBJ2-1; 8 nucleotides agree with TRBD2. CDR3 size: 15 residues. Looked up from germline, CDR1 is SGHNT and CDR2 is YENEEA. V lost 1 base, J lost 7 bases, and 6 bases stayed unmatched. CDR3 sequence reads: CASSLAGGQGNEQFF. In DNA form, the CDR3 reads TGTGCCAGCAGCTTAGCGGGAGGGCAGGGTAATGAGCAGTTCTTC.

Only one count was recorded for this clone. This chain links TRBV11-2 with TRBJ1-2; no definite D call. Trimming took 1 base from V and 7 from J, leaving 7 bases between them. CDR1 and CDR2 from the germline V gene are SGHAT and FQNNGV. The CDR3 is 12 amino acids. The DNA for the CDR3 is TGTGCCAGCAGCTTAGCATATTTTGGCTACACCTTC. It is translated as CASSLAYFGYTF. Supplemented by reference TRBV11-2 and TRBJ1-2, the full variable domain reads EAGVAQSPRYKIIEKRQSVAFWCNPISGHATLYWYQQILGQGPKLLIQFQNNGVVDDSQLPKDRFSAERLKGVDSTLKIQPAKLEDSAVYLCASSLAYFGYTFGSGTRLTVV.

J is TRBJ2-1 and V is TRBV20-1, with a tentative D call TRBD2 (6 bases). This CDR3 comprises 11 residues. Germline lookup yields CDR1 DFQATT and CDR2 SNEGSKA (reference sequence). V lost 6 bases, J lost 5 bases, and 8 bases lay in between. CDR3 DNA: TGCAGTGCGGGACTGAACAATGAGCAGTTCTTC. Its translation is CSAGLNNEQFF.

The chain couples TRBV11-1 to TRBJ1-2; D is undetermined. The germline V gene has CDR1 SGHAT and CDR2 FQDESV (reference sequence). The CDR3 consists of 15 residues. The V and J ends lost 2 bases and 2 bases respectively, with 12 bases between them. The CDR3 DNA reads TGTGCCAGCAGCTTAAAGAAGGGCTGGAACTATGGCTACACCTTC. Residues: CASSLKKGWNYGYTF.

This sequence joins TRBV13 and TRBJ2-2; 8 bases map to TRBD1. The CDR3 spans 16 residues. V lost 2 bases, J lost 4 bases, and 6 bases stayed unmatched. From germline, CDR1 is PRHDT and CDR2 FYEKMQ (reference sequence). This chain's CDR3 is CASSLWRTGRTGELFF. Written as DNA, the CDR3 is TGTGCCAGCAGCTTATGGCGGACAGGGCGCACCGGGGAGCTGTTTTTT.

The chain carries TRBV11-2 and TRBJ1-1, with D maybe TRBD1 (6 bases). The germline V and J ends were trimmed by 1 base and 0 bases, with 15 bases remaining between them. This CDR3 has 17 residues. Germline V gives CDR1 SGHAT, CDR2 FQNNGV. CDR3 nucleotide sequence: TGTGCCAGCAGCTTAGGGAACAGGGCGAGGATGAACACTGAAGCTTTCTTT. It yields the protein CASSLGNRARMNTEAFF.